This TCR beta chain originates from a study of blood T cell repertoires in COVID-19. Trimming cost V 5 bases and J 10 bases, with 18 bases left between them. In germline, CDR1 is SGHAT, CDR2 FQNNGV. CDR3 size: 15 residues. Per the original data handling: Reference gene primer amplification gave estimated nucleated cell counts. Assay used: immunoSEQ multiplex PCR; TCRdb lists only in-frame clones, some missing. V and J calls and clone size are given by that table; D and trimming were obtained from the DNA. The table includes about 20,000 clones, 86% detected once. Sample: peripheral blood. This sequence originates from a human donor in a cohort sampled during active COVID-19. The rearrangement joins TRBV11-2 to TRBJ1-6; a possible D gene is TRBD1 (5 bases). The CDR3: CASSPQRGVGSPLHF. CDR3 in DNA: TGTGCCAGCAGCCCACAGCGGGGGGTAGGGTCACCCCTCCACTTT.